A selection of T cell receptor beta chains follows, all from one sample in a study of sequential checkpoint blockade in melanoma. Sequencing used immunoSEQ multiplex PCR; TCRdb keeps in-frame clones, though not all of them. The top ten hold more than 13% of the sample, which has 8,000 to 10,000 clones, around 23% seen once. The specimen was tumor tissue (inferred from file names), collected from a patient given nivolumab and ipilimumab in sequence. The origin of the receptors is a human donor with melanoma. Both conserved end residues are part of each CDR3. The D gene is left open where the match is weak. The size of a clone is reported for some rows only, either as once, few or many, or as a class for expanded clones.

>few|TRBV11-3|TRBJ1-1|-
TGTGCCAGCACCTCGACCGGGACAAGGGCGGTCGAAGCTTTCTTT
CASTSTGTRAVEAFF
>-|TRBV28|TRBJ1-5|TRBD1
TGTGCCAGCAGTACGCCGATGACAGGGAGTTATAGCAATCAGCCCCAGCATTTT
CASSTPMTGSYSNQPQHF
>-|TRBV6-8|TRBJ1-1|-
TGTGCCAGCAGTTACTCGTTGCAGGGGTACAACACTGAAGCTTTCTTT
CASSYSLQGYNTEAFF
>-|TRBV12-2|TRBJ2-6|-
TGTGCAAGTCGCTTACCGACATGCTCTGGGGCCAACGTCCTGACTTTC
CASRLPTCSGANVLTF
>few|TRBV4-1|TRBJ1-2|-
TGCGCCAGCAGCCAAGATAGAGGGGCCCGGGGGGCCCTCCCTTTCTATGGCTACACCTTC
CASSQDRGARGALPFYGYTF
>few|TRBV5-1|TRBJ2-1|-
TGCGCCAGCAGCTTGAACGAAGGGGGGGCGTACAATGAGCAGTTCTTC
CASSLNEGGAYNEQFF
>few|TRBV6-8|TRBJ2-5|-
TGTGCCAGCAGTTACTTCCCCTTCTTGGGCAGGGGGGTAAAAGAGACCCAGTACTTC
CASSYFPFLGRGVKETQYF
>-|TRBV11-3|TRBJ2-1|-
TGTGCCAGCAGTTTCTACAGGAGTCGATCCTACAATGAGCAGTTCTTC
CASSFYRSRSYNEQFF
>-|TRBV19|TRBJ1-4|-
TGTGCCAGTAGTATAAGCGCAGCTAATGAAAAACTGTTTTTT
CASSISAANEKLFF
>few|TRBV6-8|TRBJ1-1|-
TGTGCCAGCAGTTACTCGATTTATGGAGATTGGAACACTGAAGCTTTCTTT
CASSYSIYGDWNTEAFF
>few|TRBV6-8|TRBJ1-4|-
TGTGCCAGCAGTAGAAGTTCAGGGGTACCGGAAAAACTGTTTTTT
CASSRSSGVPEKLFF
>-|TRBV11-3|TRBJ2-1|-
TGTGCCAGCAGCTTGGAATTTTTTGAGGGATACAATGAGCAGTTCTTC
CASSLEFFEGYNEQFF
>-|TRBV18|TRBJ1-2|TRBD1
TGTGCCAGCTCAGGACAGGGGAACTATGGCTACACCTTC
CASSGQGNYGYTF
>few|TRBV28|TRBJ2-2|-
TGTGCCAGCAGCCTGAGCCCCGGGGAGCTGTTTTTT
CASSLSPGELFF
>few|TRBV18|TRBJ2-3|TRBD1
TGTGCCAGCTCACCCACAGGGGACACAGATACGCAGTATTTT
CASSPTGDTDTQYF
>many|TRBV11-3|TRBJ1-6|TRBD1
TGTGCCAGCAGCCCTGGACAGGGGTGTATCGGGTATAATTCACCCCTCCACTTT
CASSPGQGCIGYNSPLHF
>-|TRBV11-3|TRBJ1-5|-
TGTGCCAGCAGCCAAGGGGCCGGGGCGAGCAATCAGCCCCAGCATTTT
CASSQGAGASNQPQHF
>few|TRBV28|TRBJ2-6|-
TGTGCCAGCAGTTTATTAGGGTCTGGGGCCAACGTCCTGACTTTC
CASSLLGSGANVLTF
>few|TRBV28|TRBJ1-1|-
TGTGCCAGCAGTTTACGCAGGGACCTACCTGAAGCTTTCTTT
CASSLRRDLPEAFF
>-|TRBV28|TRBJ2-1|-
TGTGCCAGCAGTCCCCCTCTAGAACAGGATGAGCAGTTCTTC
CASSPPLEQDEQFF
>few|TRBV9|TRBJ2-3|-
TGTGCCAGCAGCGTAGAACTTACAAGCACAGATACGCAGTATTTT
CASSVELTSTDTQYF
>few|TRBV28|TRBJ1-2|-
TGTGCCAGCATCTTGGGACCCGCTGGTAGCTATGGCTACACCTTC
CASILGPAGSYGYTF
>few|TRBV11-3|TRBJ2-2|-
TGTGCCAGCAGCTTATCGGGGTTCAAGGACGGGGAGCTGTTTTTT
CASSLSGFKDGELFF
>-|TRBV4-1|TRBJ2-1|TRBD2
TGCGCCAGCAGCCGCCTGGGACTAGCGGGGGGGCCGGGTGAGCAGTTCTTC
CASSRLGLAGGPGEQFF
>-|TRBV18|TRBJ2-4|-
TGTGCCAGCTCACAAGCCCCGGGAGAGGGGAACATTCAGTACTTC
CASSQAPGEGNIQYF
>-|TRBV9|TRBJ2-1|TRBD1
TGTGCCAGCGGCCCGATGGGACAGGCGATCTACAATGAGCAGTTCTTC
CASGPMGQAIYNEQFF
>-|TRBV9|TRBJ1-1|TRBD1
TGTGCCAGCAGCCCATCAACAGGGGGCGGAAACACTGAAGCTTTCTTT
CASSPSTGGGNTEAFF
>many|TRBV6-8|TRBJ1-5|-
TGTGCCATCAGGGAGAATAGCAATCAGCCCCAGCATTTT
CAIRENSNQPQHF
>-|TRBV11-3|TRBJ1-3|-
TGTGCCAGCAGCTTACCCACCCGACAGTATATTGGAAACACCATATATTTT
CASSLPTRQYIGNTIYF
>-|TRBV6-8|TRBJ2-5|-
TGTGCCAGCAGTTACAGCATCGAGAGCCAGTACTTC
CASSYSIESQYF
>-|TRBV10-3|TRBJ2-5|-
TGTGCCATCAGTGAGTCGCCCCGGCTACCAGGAGAGACCCAGTACTTC
CAISESPRLPGETQYF
>-|TRBV11-3|TRBJ2-1|-
TGTGCCAGCATCAAAAATCCAGGGGAATCTTACAATGAGCAGTTCTTC
CASIKNPGESYNEQFF
>-|TRBV28|TRBJ1-5|-
TGTGCCAGCAGCCAATGGGGGGGGAATCAGCCCCAGCATTTT
CASSQWGGNQPQHF
>few|TRBV11-3|TRBJ1-6|TRBD1
TGTGCCAGCAGCTCCTCCGGGACAGATAATTCACCCCTCCACTTT
CASSSSGTDNSPLHF
>-|TRBV11-3|TRBJ2-7|TRBD1
TGTGCCAGCAGCCCTCGGGACAGGGCTGTGGACGAGCAGTACTTC
CASSPRDRAVDEQYF
>-|TRBV5-1|TRBJ2-5|-
TGCGCCAGCAGCCCCGGAAGTGGGAAAGAGACCCAGTACTTC
CASSPGSGKETQYF